The T cell receptor beta chain under discussion was sequenced for a study of CD4 T cells in relation to SARS-CoV-2 and coronaviruses. As for the study in general: ViraFEST: roughly ten-day antigen culture of PBMCs, then TCR beta CDR3 sequencing. The negative reference was HIV-1 Nef peptide pool or peptide-free culture.

This clone showed up just a few times. Its antigen is still unknown. TCRdb's table, derived via immunoSEQ multiplex PCR, lists solely in-frame clones and lacks some. The repertoire holds 15,000 or so clones, with 79% as singletons. Before the COVID-19 pandemic, during about 2011-2019, CD4+ T cells were taken from unexposed donors. CD4+ T cells were isolated from the cells after 10 days of culture. Unexposed-donor CD4+ T cells were probed with SARS-CoV-2 S/N and four cold-coronavirus spikes, cells permitting. The study's findings and limits: In around three fifths of donors, memory CD4+ clonotypes crossrecognized SARS-CoV-2 and at least one common cold coronavirus spike.

The CDR3 has 15 residues. Looked up from germline, CDR1 is ENHRY and CDR2 is SYGVKD. After removal of 2 bases from V and 0 bases from J, the junction contained 3 bases not matched to a gene. The genes are TRBV10-3 and TRBJ1-1; 7 nucleotides align to TRBD1. Specimen: CD4+ T cells from PBMCs, cultured in vitro. The source of this sequence is a human donor in good health. The CDR3 bases are TGTGCCATCAGTGAGCCCGACAGGGTGAACACTGAAGCTTTCTTT. Its protein is CAISEPDRVNTEAFF.